One sample yielded the 28 T cell receptor beta chains listed below, sequenced in a study of identifying expanded T cells in peripheral blood. TCRdb keeps only in-frame clones here, not all; method: immunoSEQ multiplex PCR. The profile covers approximately 100,000 clones, with 70% to 90% appearing a single time and about 15% taken by the ten largest. Sequences were obtained from blood. The receptors shown here come from a person aged 18 to 75 in good health.

This clone was seen a handful of times. The chain couples TRBV27 to TRBJ2-7; 9 bases match TRBD1. Trimming at V came to 5 bases and at J to 5 bases, leaving 7 bases not matched to a gene. Germline values: CDR1 MNHEY, CDR2 SMNVEV (reference sequence). The CDR3 loop spans 14 amino acids. CDR3 protein: CASSLQGARDEQYF. The DNA of the CDR3 is TGTGCCAGCAGTCTACAGGGGGCAAGGGACGAGCAGTACTTC.

This CDR3 is CASGQLDTEAFF. CDR3 sequence (DNA): TGTGCCTCCGGACAGTTGGACACTGAAGCTTTCTTT. V gene TRBV19 combines with J gene TRBJ1-1, with D possibly matching TRBD1 (6 bases). This CDR3 comprises 12 residues. V lost 11 bases to trimming and J lost 3 bases, with 13 bases between them. Looked up from germline, CDR1 is LNHDA and CDR2 is SQIVND (reference sequence).

The chain is built from TRBV7-2 and TRBJ2-3, with 10 bases fitting TRBD1. The CDR3 extends over 15 amino acids. CDR1 and CDR2 (germline): SGHTA, FQGNSA. V lost 1 base to trimming and J lost 4 bases; unmatched junction nucleotides: 2. This CDR3 reads CASSLGQGASDTQYF. The CDR3 DNA sequence: TGTGCCAGCAGCTTAGGACAGGGGGCCTCAGATACGCAGTATTTT.

The rearrangement links TRBV19 to TRBJ1-5; D is undetermined. The CDR3 is 14 residues long. CDR1 LNHDA and CDR2 SQIVND come from the germline V gene (reference sequence). Trimming shortened V by 3 bases and J by 7 bases, and 13 bases separated the two germline ends. Here the CDR3 reads CASSIRGSRQPQHF. The CDR3 region has the DNA TGTGCCAGTAGTATCCGTGGCAGCCGACAGCCCCAGCATTTT.

V and J are TRBV6-6 and TRBJ1-2; 8 bases align to TRBD1. Germline values: CDR1 MNHNY, CDR2 SVGAGI (reference sequence). This CDR3 is built from 14 residues. V shed 2 bases, J shed 2 bases, and the junction held 1 base outside the gene matches. The CDR3 region is CASSYRQGNYGYTF. CDR3 DNA: TGTGCCAGCAGTTACCGACAGGGGAACTATGGCTACACCTTC.

This chain's CDR3 is CASTSQNTGELFF. DNA for the CDR3: TGTGCCAGTACCTCACAGAACACCGGGGAGCTGTTTTTT. V gene TRBV19 combines with J gene TRBJ2-2; D gene unclear. This CDR3 comprises 13 residues. Germline V gene lookup returns CDR1 LNHDA and CDR2 SQIVND (reference sequence). Between the trimmed V and J ends, which lost 7 bases and 1 base, there was a span of 7 bases.

The chain combines TRBV28 with TRBJ1-2; TRBD1 might be the D (6 bases). V was shortened by 9 bases and J by 6 bases, with 17 bases between the two germline ends. This CDR3 has 13 residues. Germline loops: CDR1 MDHEN, CDR2 SYDVKM. DNA of the CDR3: TGTGCCAGTTTGGGGGGCTTGGAAAATGGCTACACCTTC. It yields the protein CASLGGLENGYTF.

The CDR3 DNA reads TGTGCCAGTAGTAGAGTCCTGGGGGAGACCCAGTACTTC. This codes for CASSRVLGETQYF. The V and J genes are TRBV19 and TRBJ2-5; D remains unclear. The CDR3 loop spans 13 amino acids. Trimming left V 4 bases short and J 5 bases short, with 11 bases between. The germline gives CDR1 LNHDA, CDR2 SQIVND (reference sequence).

This clone was seen only once. CDR3 DNA: TGTGCCAGCAGCTTAGCGGGGGGTAAAGGTCGCACAGATACGCAGTATTTT. Its translation: CASSLAGGKGRTDTQYF. The genes are TRBV7-2 and TRBJ2-3; a possible D gene is TRBD2 (6 bases). The CDR3 sequence is 17 residues long. Between the trimmed V and J ends, which lost 0 bases and 1 base, there was a span of 14 bases. Looked up from germline, CDR1 is SGHTA and CDR2 is FQGNSA.

J is TRBJ1-1 and V is TRBV6-5, with D possibly matching TRBD1 (6 bases). This CDR3 has 12 amino acids. Germline V gene sequence: CDR1 MNHEY, CDR2 SVGAGI. V lost 3 bases and J lost 13, with 15 bases in between. The CDR3 loop reads CASSYVDRVFFF. In nucleotides, the CDR3 is TGTGCCAGCAGTTATGTGGACAGAGTTTTTTTCTTT.

V gene TRBV18 combines with J gene TRBJ2-7, with 9 bases fitting TRBD1. The CDR3 loop spans 19 amino acids. Germline V gene lookup returns CDR1 KGHSH and CDR2 LQKENI. V lost 3 bases and J lost 1; bases outside the gene matches: 16. CDR3 coding DNA: TGTGCCAGCTCACCCTTCAAGACGTTCCCGGGACAGGGTTCCTACGAGCAGTACTTC. Translated, it gives CASSPFKTFPGQGSYEQYF.

The V call is TRBV7-2, the J call TRBJ1-2, with D possibly TRBD1 on 5 matching bases. Germline CDR1 is SGHTA and CDR2 is FQGNSA. CDR3 size: 15 residues. The germline V and J ends were trimmed by 1 base and 5 bases, with 14 bases remaining between them. The chain's CDR3 is CASSLVQGGVYGYTF. The CDR3 DNA sequence: TGTGCCAGCAGCTTAGTTCAAGGAGGGGTATATGGCTACACCTTC.

The chain recombines TRBV5-4 with TRBJ2-1; 13 nucleotides align to TRBD2. Germline CDR1 is SGHNT and CDR2 is YYREEE (reference sequence). The CDR3 consists of 15 residues. The V gene end was trimmed by 4 bases and the J gene end by 10 bases; junction bases not matched to a gene: 8. The CDR3 DNA is TGTGCCAGCAGCGGGACTAGCGGGGCCCAAGGGGAGCAGTTCTTC. This encodes CASSGTSGAQGEQFF.

CDR3 bases: TGTGCCAGCAGCCTCAGCAGGGGGCCCTATGGCTACACCTTC. This sequence encodes CASSLSRGPYGYTF. The chain combines TRBV7-9 with TRBJ1-2, with TRBD1 matching 8 bases. The CDR3 is 14 amino acids. Losses at the gene ends were 5 bases for V and 4 bases for J; bases not matched to a gene: 6. The V gene's germline CDR1 is SEHNR and CDR2 FQNEAQ (reference sequence).

This chain joins TRBV27 and TRBJ2-1, with TRBD2 matching 13 bases. In germline, CDR1 is MNHEY, CDR2 SMNVEV (reference sequence). This CDR3 contains 15 residues. Trimming cost V 2 bases and J 8 bases; bases outside gene matches: 3. The CDR3: CASSLRLAGGHEQFF. Written as DNA, the CDR3 is TGTGCCAGCAGTTTACGACTAGCGGGGGGCCATGAGCAGTTCTTC.

The chain has TRBV5-3 and TRBJ2-7, with D possibly being TRBD1 (6 bases). TRBV5-3 is an open reading frame whose function is uncertain. There are 15 residues in the CDR3. Trimming cost V 4 bases and J 3 bases, with 17 bases left between them. DNA of the CDR3: TGTGCCAGAAGCCCGAACCGACAGGAGAACTACGAGCAGTACTTC. Protein product: CARSPNRQENYEQYF.

This clone was picked up a small number of times. The chain carries TRBV4-2 and TRBJ1-6; D is undetermined. Trimming removed 2 bases from V and 7 bases from J, with 9 bases in between. This CDR3 comprises 14 residues. Per the germline V gene, CDR1 is LGHNA and CDR2 is YNFKEQ. The CDR3 bases are TGTGCCAGCAGCCAATCCATGGCGAATTCACCCCTCCACTTT. Translated, it gives CASSQSMANSPLHF.

The chain combines TRBV28 with TRBJ2-1; 7 bases map to TRBD2. The length of the CDR3 is 14 residues. The ends lost 6 bases at V and 4 bases at J; junction bases unmatched: 6. CDR1 is MDHEN and CDR2 is SYDVKM in the germline V gene. The CDR3 region has the DNA TGTGCCAGCAGCCGCGGGGGAGTATACAATGAGCAGTTCTTC. Its protein is CASSRGGVYNEQFF.

The CDR3 protein is CASSLLDRGRDGELFF. The CDR3 region has the DNA TGTGCCAGCAGCTTACTGGACAGGGGGCGCGACGGGGAGCTGTTTTTT. V and J are TRBV7-2 and TRBJ2-2, with 11 bases aligning to TRBD1. The CDR3 is 16 amino acids. V lost 2 bases, J lost 7 bases, and 6 bases stayed unmatched. Germline CDR1 SGHTA, CDR2 FQGNSA.

The J gene is TRBJ2-7, the V gene TRBV27; D possibly matches TRBD1 or TRBD2 (6 bases each). Germline V gene lookup returns CDR1 MNHEY and CDR2 SMNVEV (reference sequence). Trimming cost V 7 bases and J 7 bases, with 17 bases left between them. The CDR3 covers 13 residues. The CDR3 reads CASTFAGGYEQYF. In DNA form, the CDR3 reads TGTGCCAGCACCTTCGCCGGGGGCTATGAGCAGTACTTC.

This clone was seen only once. This chain uses TRBV15 with TRBJ1-2; 7 bases map to TRBD1. Germline CDR1 and CDR2: LNHNV and YYDKDF (reference sequence). J lost 4 bases, V lost 0 bases, and 2 bases had no gene match. The CDR3 has 14 amino acids. The CDR3 DNA reads as TGTGCCACCAGCAGAGATAAGGGGGCCTATGGCTACACCTTC. It is translated as CATSRDKGAYGYTF. The full variable domain, completed using reference TRBV15 and TRBJ1-2, is DAMVIQNPRYQVTQFGKPVTLSCSQTLNHNVMYWYQQKSSQAPKLLFHYYDKDFNNEADTPDNFQSRRPNTSFCFLDIRSPGLGDTAMYLCATSRDKGAYGYTFGSGTRLTVV.

The V call is TRBV9, the J call TRBJ2-5, with a possible D match to TRBD2 (5 bases). Germline CDR1 SGDLS, CDR2 YYNGEE. V was clipped by 4 bases and J by 2 bases, with 15 bases between them. The CDR3 is 15 amino acids. The DNA of the CDR3 is TGTGCCAGCAGCCCATCCGGGGTAGAGCAAGAGACCCAGTACTTC. Encoded protein: CASSPSGVEQETQYF.

This clone was observed once. The chain combines TRBV4-3 with TRBJ2-7; D gene unclear. The germline CDR1 and CDR2 sequences are LGHNA and YSLEER. Trimming left V 0 bases short and J 6 bases short, with 18 bases between. The CDR3 runs 16 residues. The CDR3 region has the DNA TGCGCCAGCAGCCAAGATCTAATTGGACGGGCGTCCGAGCAGTACTTC. It encodes CASSQDLIGRASEQYF.

This clone was observed once. This rearrangement joins TRBV5-4 to TRBJ1-2; D ambiguous. V lost 3 bases and J lost 5, with 17 bases in between. Looked up from germline, CDR1 is SGHNT and CDR2 is YYREEE (reference sequence). This CDR3 region has 15 residues. The CDR3 DNA is TGTGCCAGCAGCTCTGGTTTGTCCACGTTTTATGGCTACACCTTC. Translated: CASSSGLSTFYGYTF. The full variable domain, its missing parts supplied by reference TRBV5-4 and TRBJ1-2, is ETGVTQSPTHLIKTRGQQVTLRCSSQSGHNTVSWYQQALGQGPQFIFQYYREEENGRGNFPPRFSGLQFPNYSSELNVNALELDDSALYLCASSSGLSTFYGYTFGSGTRLTVV.

The chain links TRBV29-1 to TRBJ2-6, with D maybe TRBD1 (6 bases). The CDR3 covers 16 residues. Trimming took 5 bases from V and 0 from J, leaving 14 bases between them. In germline, CDR1 is SQVTM, CDR2 ANQGSEA. Here the CDR3 reads CSVRTVHYSGANVLTF. As DNA, the CDR3 is TGCAGCGTTCGGACAGTTCATTACTCTGGGGCCAACGTCCTGACTTTC.

V is TRBV4-3 and J is TRBJ2-5; 8 nucleotides agree with TRBD2. Trimming at V came to 0 bases and at J to 5 bases, leaving 14 bases not matched to a gene. Germline values: CDR1 LGHNA, CDR2 YSLEER. This CDR3 is built from 18 residues. CDR3 DNA: TGCGCCAGCAGCCAAGAAAGGCTAGCGGGCGCCAAGAGGGAGACCCAGTACTTC. Protein sequence: CASSQERLAGAKRETQYF.

The chain combines TRBV7-7 with TRBJ2-2; the D is unclear. The ends were cut back, 5 bases at V and 6 bases at J, with 13 bases in the middle. The CDR3 sequence is 14 residues long. CDR1 is SSHAT, CDR2 FNYEAQ, per germline (reference sequence). CDR3 bases: TGTGCCAGCAGCGACGCCGCCCGAGCCGGGGAGCTGTTTTTT. Protein sequence: CASSDAARAGELFF.

This chain connects TRBV28 to TRBJ1-1; D is uncertain. Per germline, CDR1 MDHEN and CDR2 SYDVKM. The germline V and J ends were trimmed by 6 bases and 4 bases, with 6 bases remaining between them. CDR3 length equals 11 residues. The CDR3 DNA reads TGTGCCAGCAGCTCCCCCACTGAAGCTTTCTTT. Its translation is CASSSPTEAFF.